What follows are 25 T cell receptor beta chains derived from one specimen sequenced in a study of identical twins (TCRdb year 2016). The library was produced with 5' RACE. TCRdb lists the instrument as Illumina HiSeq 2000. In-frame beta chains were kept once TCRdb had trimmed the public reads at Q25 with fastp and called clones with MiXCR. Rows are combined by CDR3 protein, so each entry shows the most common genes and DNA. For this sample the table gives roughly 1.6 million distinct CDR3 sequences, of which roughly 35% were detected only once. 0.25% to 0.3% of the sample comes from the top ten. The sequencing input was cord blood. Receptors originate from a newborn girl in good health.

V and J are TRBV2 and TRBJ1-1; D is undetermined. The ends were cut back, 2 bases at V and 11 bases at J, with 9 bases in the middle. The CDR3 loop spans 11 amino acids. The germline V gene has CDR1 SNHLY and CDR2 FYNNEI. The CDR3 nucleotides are TGTGCCAGCAGTGAACCCGCGGTCGCTTTCTTT. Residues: CASSEPAVAFF.

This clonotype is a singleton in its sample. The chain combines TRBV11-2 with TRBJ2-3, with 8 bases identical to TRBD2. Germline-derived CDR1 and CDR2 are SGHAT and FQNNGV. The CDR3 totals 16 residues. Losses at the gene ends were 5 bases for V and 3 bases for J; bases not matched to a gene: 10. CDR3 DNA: TGTGCCAGCAGCGTTAGCGGGACTAGGTATACAGATACGCAGTATTTT. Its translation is CASSVSGTRYTDTQYF.

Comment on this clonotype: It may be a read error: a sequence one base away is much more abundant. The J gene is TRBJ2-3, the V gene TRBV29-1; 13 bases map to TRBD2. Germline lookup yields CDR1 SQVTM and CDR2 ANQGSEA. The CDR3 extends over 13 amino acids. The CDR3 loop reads CSGTSGSTDTRYF. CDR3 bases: TGCAGCGGGACTAGCGGGAGCACAGATACGCGGTATTTT.

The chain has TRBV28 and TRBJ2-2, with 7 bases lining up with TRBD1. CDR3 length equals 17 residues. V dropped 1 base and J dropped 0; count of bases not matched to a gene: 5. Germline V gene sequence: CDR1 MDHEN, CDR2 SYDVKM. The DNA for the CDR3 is TGTGCCAGCAGTTTATCCCCCGACAGGGCGAACACCGGGGAGCTGTTTTTT. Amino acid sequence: CASSLSPDRANTGELFF.

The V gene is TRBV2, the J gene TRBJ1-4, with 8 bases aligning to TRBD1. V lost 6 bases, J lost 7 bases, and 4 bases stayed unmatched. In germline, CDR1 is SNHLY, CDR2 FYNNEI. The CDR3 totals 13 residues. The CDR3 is CASRTGVVEKLFF. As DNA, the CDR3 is TGTGCCAGCAGGACAGGGGTTGTTGAAAAACTGTTTTTT. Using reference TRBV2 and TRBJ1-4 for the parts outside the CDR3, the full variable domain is EPEVTQTPSHQVTQMGQEVILRCVPISNHLYFYWYRQILGQKVEFLVSFYNNEISEKSEIFDDQFSVERPDGSNFTLKIRSTKLEDSAMYFCASRTGVVEKLFFGSGTQLSVL.

CDR3 bases: TGTGCCAGCAGTTTAGAGACTGGGAGCTCCTACAATGAGCAGTTCTTC. It yields the protein CASSLETGSSYNEQFF. The chain carries TRBV28 and TRBJ2-1; a possible D gene is TRBD2 (5 bases). In germline, CDR1 is MDHEN, CDR2 SYDVKM. This CDR3 has 16 residues. V was clipped by 2 bases and J by 0 bases, with 11 bases between them.

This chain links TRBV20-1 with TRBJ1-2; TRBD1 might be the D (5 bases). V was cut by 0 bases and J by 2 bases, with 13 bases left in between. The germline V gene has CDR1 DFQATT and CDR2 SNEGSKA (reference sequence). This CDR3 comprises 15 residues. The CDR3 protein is CSARDPLEGNYGYTF. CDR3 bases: TGCAGTGCTAGAGATCCCCTCGAGGGGAACTATGGCTACACCTTC.

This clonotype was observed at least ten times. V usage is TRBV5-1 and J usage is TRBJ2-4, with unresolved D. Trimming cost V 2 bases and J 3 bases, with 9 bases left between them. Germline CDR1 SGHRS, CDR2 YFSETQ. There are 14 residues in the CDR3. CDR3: CASSLNAVKNIQYF. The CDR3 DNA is TGCGCCAGCAGCTTAAACGCAGTCAAAAACATTCAGTACTTC.

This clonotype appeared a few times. This CDR3 reads CASTGPSTDTQYF. CDR3 coding DNA: TGTGCCAGCACAGGGCCATCCACAGATACGCAGTATTTT. The V gene is TRBV2, the J gene TRBJ2-3; weak D call: TRBD1 (5 bases). The CDR3 length is 13 residues. Germline loops: CDR1 SNHLY, CDR2 FYNNEI. Between the trimmed V and J ends, which lost 7 bases and 2 bases, there was a span of 10 bases.

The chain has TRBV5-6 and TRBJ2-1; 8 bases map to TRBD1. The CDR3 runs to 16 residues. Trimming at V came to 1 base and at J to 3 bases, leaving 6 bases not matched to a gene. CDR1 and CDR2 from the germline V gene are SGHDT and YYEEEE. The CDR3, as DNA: TGTGCCAGCAGCTTGAACCCAGGGGGCGTCTACAATGAGCAGTTCTTC. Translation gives CASSLNPGGVYNEQFF.

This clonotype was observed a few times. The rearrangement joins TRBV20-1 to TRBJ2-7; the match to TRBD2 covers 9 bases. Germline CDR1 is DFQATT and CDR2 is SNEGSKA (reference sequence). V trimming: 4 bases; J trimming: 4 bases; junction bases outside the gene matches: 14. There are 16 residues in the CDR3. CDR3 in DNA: TGCAGTGCTAATGACGGCGGGAGGGGGGCTGGATACGAGCAGTACTTC. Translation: CSANDGGRGAGYEQYF.

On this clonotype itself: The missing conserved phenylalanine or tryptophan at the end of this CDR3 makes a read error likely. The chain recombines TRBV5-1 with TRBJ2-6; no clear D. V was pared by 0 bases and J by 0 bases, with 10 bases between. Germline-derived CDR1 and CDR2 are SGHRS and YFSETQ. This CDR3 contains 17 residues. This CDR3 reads CASSLVQASSGANVLTY. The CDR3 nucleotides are TGCGCCAGCAGCTTGGTTCAGGCCAGCTCTGGGGCCAACGTCCTGACTTAC.

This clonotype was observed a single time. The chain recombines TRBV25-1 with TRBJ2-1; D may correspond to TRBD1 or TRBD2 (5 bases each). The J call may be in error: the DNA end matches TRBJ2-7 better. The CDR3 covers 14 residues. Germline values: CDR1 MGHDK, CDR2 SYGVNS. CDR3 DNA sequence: TGTGCCAGCAGTCGGCCCGGGGCTCCCTACGAGCAGTACTTC. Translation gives CASSRPGAPYEQYF.

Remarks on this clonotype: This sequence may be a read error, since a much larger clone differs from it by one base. CDR3 in DNA: TGTGCCAGCAGGGACAACACTGGAGCTTTCTTT. Translation gives CASRDNTGAFF. The chain carries TRBV6-5 and TRBJ1-1; a weak D match, TRBD1 (5 bases). CDR3 size: 11 residues. Germline V gene sequence: CDR1 MNHEY, CDR2 SVGAGI.

CDR3 in amino acids: CASSLDQLAGTNTGELFF. The CDR3 region has the DNA TGTGCCAGCAGCTTAGACCAACTAGCGGGGACGAACACCGGGGAGCTGTTTTTT. The chain carries TRBV7-2 and TRBJ2-2; 10 bases match TRBD2. The germline CDR1 and CDR2 sequences are SGHTA and FQGNSA. The CDR3 is made up of 18 amino acids. V shed 1 base and J 0 bases; nucleotides not matched to a gene: 5.

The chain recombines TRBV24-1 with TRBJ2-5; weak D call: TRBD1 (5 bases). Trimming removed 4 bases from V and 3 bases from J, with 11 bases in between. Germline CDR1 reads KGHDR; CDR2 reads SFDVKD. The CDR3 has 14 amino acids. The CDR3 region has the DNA TGTGCCACCAGTGAAGTCAGCAGGGAAGAGACCCAGTACTTC. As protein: CATSEVSREETQYF.

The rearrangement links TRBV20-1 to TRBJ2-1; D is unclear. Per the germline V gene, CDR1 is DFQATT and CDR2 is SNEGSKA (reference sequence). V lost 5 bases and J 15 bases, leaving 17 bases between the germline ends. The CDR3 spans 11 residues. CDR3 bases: TGCAGTGCTGGCGAATGGCCCCTCATGTTCTTC. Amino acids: CSAGEWPLMFF.

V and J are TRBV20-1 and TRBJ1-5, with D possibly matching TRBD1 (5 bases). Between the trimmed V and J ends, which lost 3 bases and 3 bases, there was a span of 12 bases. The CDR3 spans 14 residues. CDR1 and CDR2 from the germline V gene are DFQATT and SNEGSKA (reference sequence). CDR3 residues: CSARGGSFNQPQHF. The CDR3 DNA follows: TGCAGTGCTAGGGGGGGATCCTTCAATCAGCCCCAGCATTTT.

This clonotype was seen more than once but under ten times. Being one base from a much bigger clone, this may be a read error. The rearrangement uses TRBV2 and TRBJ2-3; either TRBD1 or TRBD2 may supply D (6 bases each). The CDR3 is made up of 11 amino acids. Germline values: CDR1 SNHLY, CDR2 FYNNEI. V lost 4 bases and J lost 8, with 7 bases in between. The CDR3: CASSGGATQYF. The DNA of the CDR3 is TGTGCCAGCAGTGGGGGGGCTACGCAGTATTTT. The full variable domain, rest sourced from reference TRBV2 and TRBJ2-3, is EPEVTQTPSHQVTQMGQEVILRCVPISNHLYFYWYRQILGQKVEFLVSFYNNEISEKSEIFDDQFSVERPDGSNFTLKIRSTKLEDSAMYFCASSGGATQYFGPGTRLTVL.

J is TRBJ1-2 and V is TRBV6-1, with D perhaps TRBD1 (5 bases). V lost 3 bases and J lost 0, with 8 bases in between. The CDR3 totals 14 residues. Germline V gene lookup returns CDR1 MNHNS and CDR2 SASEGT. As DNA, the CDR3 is TGTGCCAGCAGTGAGATGACAGCTAACTATGGCTACACCTTC. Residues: CASSEMTANYGYTF.

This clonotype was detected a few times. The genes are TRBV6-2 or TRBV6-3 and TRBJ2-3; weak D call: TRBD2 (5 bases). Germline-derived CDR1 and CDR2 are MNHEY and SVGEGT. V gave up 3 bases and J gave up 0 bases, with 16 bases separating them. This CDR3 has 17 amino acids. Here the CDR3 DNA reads TGTGCCAGCAGTTATCATCGTGTAGCGCGAAGCACAGATACGCAGTATTTT. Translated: CASSYHRVARSTDTQYF.

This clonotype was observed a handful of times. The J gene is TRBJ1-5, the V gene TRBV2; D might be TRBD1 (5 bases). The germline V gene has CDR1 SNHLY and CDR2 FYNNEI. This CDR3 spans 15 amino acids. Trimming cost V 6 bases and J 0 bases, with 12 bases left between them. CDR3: CASRGGRNSNQPQHF. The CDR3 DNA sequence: TGTGCCAGCAGGGGGGGACGGAATAGCAATCAGCCCCAGCATTTT.

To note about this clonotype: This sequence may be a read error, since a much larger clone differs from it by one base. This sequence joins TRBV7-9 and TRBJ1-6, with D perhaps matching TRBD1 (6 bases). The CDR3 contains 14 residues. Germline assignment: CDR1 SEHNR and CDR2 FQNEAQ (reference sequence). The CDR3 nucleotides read TGTGTCAGCAGCTTAGATCAGGGGAGCTCACCCCTCCACTTT. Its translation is CVSSLDQGSSPLHF.

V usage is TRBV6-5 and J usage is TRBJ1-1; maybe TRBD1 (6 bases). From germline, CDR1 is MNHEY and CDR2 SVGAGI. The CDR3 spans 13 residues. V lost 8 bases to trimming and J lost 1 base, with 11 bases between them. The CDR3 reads CASYRGRNTEAFF. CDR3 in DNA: TGTGCCAGCTATAGGGGGAGGAACACTGAAGCTTTCTTT.

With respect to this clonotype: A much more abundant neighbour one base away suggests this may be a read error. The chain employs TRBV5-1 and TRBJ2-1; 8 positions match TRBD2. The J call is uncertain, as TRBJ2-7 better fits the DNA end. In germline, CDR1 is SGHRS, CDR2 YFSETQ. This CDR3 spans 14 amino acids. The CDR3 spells CASSFGLAQNEQYF. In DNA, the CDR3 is TGCGCCAGCAGCTTCGGACTAGCCCAAAATGAGCAGTACTTC.